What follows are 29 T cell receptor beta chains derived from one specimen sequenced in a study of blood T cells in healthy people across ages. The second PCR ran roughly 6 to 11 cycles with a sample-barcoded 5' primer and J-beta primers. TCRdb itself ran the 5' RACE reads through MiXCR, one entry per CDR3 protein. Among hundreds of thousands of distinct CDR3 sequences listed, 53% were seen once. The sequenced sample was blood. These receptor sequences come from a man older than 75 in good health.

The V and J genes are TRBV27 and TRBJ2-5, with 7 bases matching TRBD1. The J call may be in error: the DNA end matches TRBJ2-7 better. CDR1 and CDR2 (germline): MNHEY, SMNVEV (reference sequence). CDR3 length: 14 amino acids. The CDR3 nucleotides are TGTGCCAGCAGTTTGGGAAGGGGGCTTAGCGAGCAGTACTTC. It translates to CASSLGRGLSEQYF.

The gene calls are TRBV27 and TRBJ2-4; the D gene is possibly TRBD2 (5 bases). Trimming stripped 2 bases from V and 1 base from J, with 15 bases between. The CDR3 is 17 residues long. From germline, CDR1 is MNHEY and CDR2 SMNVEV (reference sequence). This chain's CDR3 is CASSLRATGSAKNIQYF. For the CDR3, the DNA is TGTGCCAGCAGTTTAAGAGCGACGGGGTCCGCCAAAAACATTCAGTACTTC.

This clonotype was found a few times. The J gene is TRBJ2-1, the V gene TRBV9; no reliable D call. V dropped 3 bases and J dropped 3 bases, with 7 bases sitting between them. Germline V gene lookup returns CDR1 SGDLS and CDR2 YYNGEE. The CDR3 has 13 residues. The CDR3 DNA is TGTGCCAGCAGCGGGTCCGACTACAATGAGCAGTTCTTC. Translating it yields CASSGSDYNEQFF.

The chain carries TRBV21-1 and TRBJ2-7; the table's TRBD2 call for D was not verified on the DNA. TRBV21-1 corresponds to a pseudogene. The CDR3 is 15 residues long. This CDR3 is CASSKSGSGRYEQYF. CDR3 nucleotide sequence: TGTGCCAGCAGCAAAAGTGGTAGCGGGAGATACGAGCAGTACTTC.

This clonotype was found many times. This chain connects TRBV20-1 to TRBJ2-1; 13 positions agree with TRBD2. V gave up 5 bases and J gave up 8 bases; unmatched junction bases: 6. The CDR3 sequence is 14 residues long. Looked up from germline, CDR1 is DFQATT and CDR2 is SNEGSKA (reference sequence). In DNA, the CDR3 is TGCAGTGCTCCACTAGCGGGAGGGACCCATGAGCAGTTCTTC. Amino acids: CSAPLAGGTHEQFF.

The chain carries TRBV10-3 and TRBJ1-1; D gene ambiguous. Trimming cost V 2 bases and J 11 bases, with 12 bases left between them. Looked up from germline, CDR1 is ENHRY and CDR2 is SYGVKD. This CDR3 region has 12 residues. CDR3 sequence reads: CAISEGTPGAFF. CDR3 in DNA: TGTGCCATCAGTGAGGGCACTCCTGGGGCTTTCTTT.

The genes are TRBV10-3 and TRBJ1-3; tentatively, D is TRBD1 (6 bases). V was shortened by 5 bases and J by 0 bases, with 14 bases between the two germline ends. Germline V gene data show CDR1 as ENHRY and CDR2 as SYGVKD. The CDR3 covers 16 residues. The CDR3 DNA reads TGTGCCATCAGTCTGAACAGGGTCAGCTCTGGAAACACCATATATTTT. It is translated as CAISLNRVSSGNTIYF.

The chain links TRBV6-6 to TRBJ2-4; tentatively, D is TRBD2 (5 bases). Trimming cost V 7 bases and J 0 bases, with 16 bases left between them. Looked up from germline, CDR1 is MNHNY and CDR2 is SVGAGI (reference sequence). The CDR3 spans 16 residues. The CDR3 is CASISGGGLAKNIQYF. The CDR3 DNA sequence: TGTGCCAGCATCTCCGGAGGCGGACTAGCCAAAAACATTCAGTACTTC.

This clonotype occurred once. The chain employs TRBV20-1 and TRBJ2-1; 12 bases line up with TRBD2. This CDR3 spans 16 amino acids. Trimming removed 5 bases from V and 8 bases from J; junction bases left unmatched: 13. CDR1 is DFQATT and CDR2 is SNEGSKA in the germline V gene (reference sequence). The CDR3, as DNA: TGCAGTGCTGGCCCGTTACTAGCGGGAGGTGGGGATGAGCAGTTCTTC. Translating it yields CSAGPLLAGGGDEQFF.

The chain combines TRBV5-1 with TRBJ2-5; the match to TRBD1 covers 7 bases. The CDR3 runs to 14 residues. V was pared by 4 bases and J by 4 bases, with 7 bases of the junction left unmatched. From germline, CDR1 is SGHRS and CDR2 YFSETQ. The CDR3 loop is CASSLGQFPETQYF. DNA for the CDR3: TGCGCCAGCAGCCTGGGACAGTTCCCAGAGACCCAGTACTTC.

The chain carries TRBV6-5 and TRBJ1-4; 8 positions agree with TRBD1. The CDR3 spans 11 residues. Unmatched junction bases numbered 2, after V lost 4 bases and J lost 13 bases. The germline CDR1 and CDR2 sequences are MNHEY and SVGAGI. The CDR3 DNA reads TGTGCCAGCAGTTTCGGACAGGGACTGTTTTTT. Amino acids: CASSFGQGLFF.

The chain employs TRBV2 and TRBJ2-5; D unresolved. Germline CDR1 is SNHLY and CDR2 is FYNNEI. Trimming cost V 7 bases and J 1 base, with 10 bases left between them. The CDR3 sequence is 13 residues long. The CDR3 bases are TGTGCCAGCACTGGGATACGCCAAGAGACCCAGTACTTC. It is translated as CASTGIRQETQYF.

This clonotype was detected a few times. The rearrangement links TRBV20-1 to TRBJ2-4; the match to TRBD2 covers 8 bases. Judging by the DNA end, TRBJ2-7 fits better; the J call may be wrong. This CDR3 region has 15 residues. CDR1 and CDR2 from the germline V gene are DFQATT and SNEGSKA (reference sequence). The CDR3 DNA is TGCAGTGCTAGAGATGTCACTAGCGGATATTACGAGCAGTACTTC. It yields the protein CSARDVTSGYYEQYF.

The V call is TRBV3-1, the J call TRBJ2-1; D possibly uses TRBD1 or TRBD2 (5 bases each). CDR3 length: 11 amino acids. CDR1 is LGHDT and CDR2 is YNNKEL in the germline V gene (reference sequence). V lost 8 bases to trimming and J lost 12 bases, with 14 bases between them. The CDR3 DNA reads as TGTGCCAGCGGGAACGGGGCAGGGCAGTTCTTC. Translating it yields CASGNGAGQFF.

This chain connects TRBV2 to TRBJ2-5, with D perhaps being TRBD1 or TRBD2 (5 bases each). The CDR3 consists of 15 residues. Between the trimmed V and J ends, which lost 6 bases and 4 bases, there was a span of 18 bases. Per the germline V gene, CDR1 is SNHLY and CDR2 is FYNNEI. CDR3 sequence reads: CASSWDARDGETQYF. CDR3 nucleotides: TGTGCCAGCAGCTGGGACGCCCGGGACGGAGAGACCCAGTACTTC.

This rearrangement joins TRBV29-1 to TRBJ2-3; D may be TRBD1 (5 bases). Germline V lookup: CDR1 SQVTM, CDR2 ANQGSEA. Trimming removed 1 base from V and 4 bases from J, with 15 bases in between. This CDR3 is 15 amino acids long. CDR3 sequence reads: CSVEVGASGADTQYF. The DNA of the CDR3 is TGCAGCGTTGAAGTAGGGGCGTCAGGCGCAGATACGCAGTATTTT.

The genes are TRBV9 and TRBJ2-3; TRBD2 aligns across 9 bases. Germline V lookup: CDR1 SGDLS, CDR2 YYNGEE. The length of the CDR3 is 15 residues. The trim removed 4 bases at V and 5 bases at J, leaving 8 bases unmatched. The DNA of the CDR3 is TGTGCCAGCAGCTTAGGCGGGAGGGCCGGAGATACGCAGTATTTT. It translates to CASSLGGRAGDTQYF.

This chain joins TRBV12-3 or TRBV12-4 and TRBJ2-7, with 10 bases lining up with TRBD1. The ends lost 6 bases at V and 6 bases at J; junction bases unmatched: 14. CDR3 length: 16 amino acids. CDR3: CASSPIPGQGFFEQYF. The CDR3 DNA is TGTGCCAGCAGCCCAATACCGGGACAGGGGTTTTTCGAGCAGTACTTC.

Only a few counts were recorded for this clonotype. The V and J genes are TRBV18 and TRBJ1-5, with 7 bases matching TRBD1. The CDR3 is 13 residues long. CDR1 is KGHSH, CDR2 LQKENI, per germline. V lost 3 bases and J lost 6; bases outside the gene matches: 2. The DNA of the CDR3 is TGTGCCAGCTCACCGGGGACAGTTCAGCCCCAGCATTTT. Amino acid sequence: CASSPGTVQPQHF.

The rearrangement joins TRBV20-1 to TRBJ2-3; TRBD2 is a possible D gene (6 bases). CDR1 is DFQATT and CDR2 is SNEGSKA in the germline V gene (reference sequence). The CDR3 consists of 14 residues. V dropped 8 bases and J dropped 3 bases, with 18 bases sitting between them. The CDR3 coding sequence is TGCAGTTTCCGGCCCGGGAGCGGAACAGATACGCAGTATTTT. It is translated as CSFRPGSGTDTQYF.

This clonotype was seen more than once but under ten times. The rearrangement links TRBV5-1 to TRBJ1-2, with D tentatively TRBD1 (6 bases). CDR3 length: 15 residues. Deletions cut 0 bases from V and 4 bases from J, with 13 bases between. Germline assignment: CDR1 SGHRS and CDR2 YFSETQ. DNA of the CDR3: TGCGCCAGCAGCTTGGGGACAGCTGTAGGCTATGGCTACACCTTC. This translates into CASSLGTAVGYGYTF.

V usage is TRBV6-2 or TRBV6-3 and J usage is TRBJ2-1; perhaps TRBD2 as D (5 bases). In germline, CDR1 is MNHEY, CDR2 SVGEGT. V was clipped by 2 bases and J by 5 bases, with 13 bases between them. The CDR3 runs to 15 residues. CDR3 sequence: CASSYPDWNHNEQFF. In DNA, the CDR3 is TGTGCCAGCAGTTACCCGGACTGGAACCACAATGAGCAGTTCTTC.

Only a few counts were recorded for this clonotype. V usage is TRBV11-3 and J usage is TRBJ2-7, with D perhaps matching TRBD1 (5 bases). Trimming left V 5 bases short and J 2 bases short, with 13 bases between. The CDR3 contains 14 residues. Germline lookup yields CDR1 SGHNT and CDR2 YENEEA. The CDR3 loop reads CASSPSGAPYEQYF. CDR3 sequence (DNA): TGTGCCAGCAGCCCTTCTGGGGCCCCCTACGAGCAGTACTTC.

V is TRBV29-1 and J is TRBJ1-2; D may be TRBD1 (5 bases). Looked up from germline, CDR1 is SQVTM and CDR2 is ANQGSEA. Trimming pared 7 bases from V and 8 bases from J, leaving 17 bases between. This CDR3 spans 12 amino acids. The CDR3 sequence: CSGGTPGEGYTF. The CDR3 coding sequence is TGCAGCGGCGGGACCCCGGGGGAGGGCTACACCTTC.

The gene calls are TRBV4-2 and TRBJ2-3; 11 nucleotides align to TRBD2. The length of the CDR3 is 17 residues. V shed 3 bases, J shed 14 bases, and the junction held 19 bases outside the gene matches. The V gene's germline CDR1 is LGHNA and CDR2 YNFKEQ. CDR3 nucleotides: TGTGCCAGCAGCCAGACTAGCGGGACCCTGGGCGAGGGATACTCGTATTTT. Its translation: CASSQTSGTLGEGYSYF.

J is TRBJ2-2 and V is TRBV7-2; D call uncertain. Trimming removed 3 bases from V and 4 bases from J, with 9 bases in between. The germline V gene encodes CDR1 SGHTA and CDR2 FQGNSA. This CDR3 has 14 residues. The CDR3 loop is CASSLGQFTGELFF. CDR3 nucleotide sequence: TGTGCCAGCAGCTTGGGCCAGTTCACCGGGGAGCTGTTTTTT.

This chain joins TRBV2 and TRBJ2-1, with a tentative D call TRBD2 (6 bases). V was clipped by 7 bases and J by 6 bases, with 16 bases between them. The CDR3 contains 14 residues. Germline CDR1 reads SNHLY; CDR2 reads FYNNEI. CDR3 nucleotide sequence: TGTGCCAGCACTCAGCCCCAGGAGGGCAATGAGCAGTTCTTC. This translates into CASTQPQEGNEQFF.

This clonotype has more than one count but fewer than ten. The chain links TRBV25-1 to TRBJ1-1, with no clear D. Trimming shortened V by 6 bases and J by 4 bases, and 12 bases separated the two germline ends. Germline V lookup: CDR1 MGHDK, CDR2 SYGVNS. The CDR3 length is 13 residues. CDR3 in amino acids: CASRRSSGTEAFF. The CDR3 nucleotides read TGTGCCAGCAGGCGATCTTCGGGCACTGAAGCTTTCTTT.

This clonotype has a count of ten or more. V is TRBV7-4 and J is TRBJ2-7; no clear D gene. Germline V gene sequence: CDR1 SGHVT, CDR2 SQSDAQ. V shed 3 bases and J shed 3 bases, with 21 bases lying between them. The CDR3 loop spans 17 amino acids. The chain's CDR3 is CASSFPRLWWAIYEQYF. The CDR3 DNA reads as TGTGCCAGCAGCTTCCCAAGGTTGTGGTGGGCTATCTACGAGCAGTACTTC.